The 30 T cell receptor beta chains below were found in one sample sequenced in a study of blood T cell repertoires in COVID-19. Profiled with immunoSEQ multiplex PCR; TCRdb holds only in-frame clones, not every one. The sample includes under 450,000 clones, 70% to 85% of them seen just once. Sequencing was done on a sample of peripheral blood. Receptors originate from a human donor with acute or convalescent COVID-19. The donor label of this sample is uncertain.

The chain is built from TRBV12-3 or TRBV12-4 and TRBJ2-3, with D possibly being TRBD1 (6 bases). This CDR3 spans 13 amino acids. The germline V and J ends were trimmed by 5 bases and 7 bases, with 13 bases remaining between them. CDR3 sequence: CASSPPQGNTQYF. In nucleotides, the CDR3 is TGTGCCAGCAGTCCACCACAGGGTAATACGCAGTATTTT.

This clone was recorded once. The chain uses TRBV21-1 and TRBJ2-1; TRBD2 is taken as the D call from the table, unchecked against the DNA. TRBV21-1 counts as a pseudogene. CDR3 size: 17 residues. The CDR3 spells CASSKIVEREKRNEQFF. The CDR3 bases are TGTGCCAGCAGCAAAATAGTAGAGCGGGAGAAGAGAAATGAGCAGTTCTTC.

This chain joins TRBV5-1 and TRBJ1-6; TRBD1 matches 7 bases. The CDR3 runs 16 residues. CDR1 is SGHRS, CDR2 YFSETQ, per germline. Unmatched junction bases numbered 4, after V lost 0 bases and J lost 4 bases. The CDR3 nucleotides read TGCGCCAGCAGCTTGGTTGGGACAGTGTATAATTCACCCCTCCACTTT. Amino acids: CASSLVGTVYNSPLHF. Full variable domain (missing parts from reference TRBV5-1 and TRBJ1-6): KAGVTQTPRYLIKTRGQQVTLSCSPISGHRSVSWYQQTPGQGLQFLFEYFSETQRNKGNFPGRFSGRQFSNSRSEMNVSTLELGDSALYLCASSLVGTVYNSPLHFGNGTRLTVT.

This clone has only one observation. The chain carries TRBV20-1 and TRBJ1-2, with 7 bases that match TRBD1. The V gene end was trimmed by 3 bases and the J gene end by 6 bases; junction bases not matched to a gene: 7. Germline V CDR1 and CDR2: DFQATT, SNEGSKA (reference sequence). The CDR3 has 13 amino acids. The CDR3 reads CSASYRGDHGYTF. As DNA, the CDR3 is TGCAGTGCTAGTTACAGGGGCGATCATGGCTACACCTTC.

A few counts support this clone. J is TRBJ1-3 and V is TRBV28, with 10 positions matching TRBD1. With V trimmed by 5 bases and J by 4 bases, 14 bases remained unmatched. CDR1 MDHEN and CDR2 SYDVKM come from the germline V gene. The CDR3 is made up of 18 amino acids. The DNA for the CDR3 is TGTGCCAGCAGTGGAGGCTTAGGACAGGGGGTGAGAGGAAACACCATATATTTT. This encodes CASSGGLGQGVRGNTIYF.

The rearrangement uses TRBV12-3 or TRBV12-4 and TRBJ1-5; D is undetermined. The ends were cut back, 7 bases at V and 6 bases at J, with 10 bases in the middle. This CDR3 has 12 amino acids. Here the CDR3 DNA reads TGTGCCAGCACTCGCGATATTCAGCCCCAGCATTTT. Its translation: CASTRDIQPQHF.

The V gene is TRBV6-9, the J gene TRBJ2-5; 7 positions agree with TRBD1. The CDR3 sequence is 17 residues long. The germline CDR1 and CDR2 sequences are MNHGY and SVAAGI. V shed 6 bases and J 2 bases; nucleotides not matched to a gene: 15. The CDR3 sequence is CASSGAHNRGSQETQYF. DNA of the CDR3: TGTGCCAGCAGCGGGGCCCACAACAGGGGTAGTCAAGAGACCCAGTACTTC.

The genes are TRBV14 and TRBJ1-2, with TRBD1 as a possible D gene (6 bases). The CDR3 is 14 residues long. Germline V CDR1 and CDR2: SGHDN, FVKESK. With 1 base removed from V and 2 bases from J, the gap between germline ends came to 8 bases. CDR3 nucleotides: TGTGCCAGCAGCCAAGGAACAGGGAACTATGGCTACACCTTC. Protein product: CASSQGTGNYGYTF.

The rearrangement links TRBV18 to TRBJ2-7; possibly TRBD2 for D (5 bases). CDR3 length: 13 residues. V was shortened by 4 bases and J by 2 bases, with 9 bases between the two germline ends. Germline V gives CDR1 KGHSH, CDR2 LQKENI. CDR3 sequence: CASSLGLTYEQYF. In nucleotides, the CDR3 is TGTGCCAGCTCACTCGGACTGACCTACGAGCAGTACTTC. The complete variable domain, with remaining parts taken from reference TRBV18 and TRBJ2-7, reads NAGVMQNPRHLVRRRGQEARLRCSPMKGHSHVYWYRQLPEEGLKFMVYLQKENIIDESGMPKERFSAEFPKEGPSILRIQQVVRGDSAAYFCASSLGLTYEQYFGPGTRLTVT.

V usage is TRBV7-9 and J usage is TRBJ1-5; D gene uncertain. Germline CDR1 and CDR2: SEHNR and FQNEAQ (reference sequence). The CDR3 is 14 residues long. The V gene lost 5 bases and the J gene lost 0 bases, with 8 bases spanning the gap. The CDR3 DNA reads as TGTGCCAGCAGCCGAAGCAATAGCAATCAGCCCCAGCATTTT. The encoded protein is CASSRSNSNQPQHF.

The chain links TRBV29-1 to TRBJ2-6; D possibly corresponds to TRBD1 (6 bases). Germline CDR1 reads SQVTM; CDR2 reads ANQGSEA. This CDR3 spans 16 amino acids. The germline V and J ends were trimmed by 3 bases and 0 bases, with 12 bases remaining between them. CDR3 loop: CSVEGAHFSGANVLTF. The CDR3 nucleotides read TGCAGCGTTGAGGGGGCACACTTCTCTGGGGCCAACGTCCTGACTTTC.

The gene calls are TRBV20-1 and TRBJ2-7; no definite D call. V was trimmed by 5 bases and J by 6 bases, leaving 8 bases between them. This CDR3 spans 10 amino acids. From germline, CDR1 is DFQATT and CDR2 SNEGSKA (reference sequence). The CDR3 sequence is CSAYYGEQYF. In DNA form, the CDR3 reads TGCAGTGCTTATTACGGCGAGCAGTACTTC.

On this clone: At the DNA level, this CDR3 is encoded by other sequences in the same sample as well. The gene calls are TRBV18 and TRBJ2-1; D call uncertain. Germline loops: CDR1 KGHSH, CDR2 LQKENI. The CDR3 runs 13 residues. V lost 3 bases to trimming and J lost 5 bases, with 8 bases between them. This chain's CDR3 is CASSPRRDNEQFF. In nucleotides, the CDR3 is TGTGCCAGCTCACCGCGACGGGACAATGAGCAGTTCTTC.

This rearrangement joins TRBV15 to TRBJ2-3; a possible D gene is TRBD2 (6 bases). Germline CDR1 reads LNHNV; CDR2 reads YYDKDF (reference sequence). V gave up 2 bases and J gave up 4 bases, with 22 bases separating them. The CDR3 consists of 18 residues. For the CDR3, the DNA is TGTGCCACCAGCAGACCCCCCGGCGGGGCCTCCGGAGCAGATACGCAGTATTTT. It codes for CATSRPPGGASGADTQYF.

This clone was seen once. The chain carries TRBV3-1 (or the pseudogene TRBV3-2) and TRBJ1-1, with 9 nucleotides matching TRBD1. Germline CDR1 reads LGHDT; CDR2 reads YNNKEL (reference sequence). Trimming took 4 bases from V and 11 from J; bases not matched to a gene: 14. This CDR3 spans 15 amino acids. The CDR3 region is CASSRATGGAARAFF. The CDR3 nucleotides are TGTGCCAGCAGCCGTGCTACAGGGGGCGCGGCTCGCGCTTTCTTT.

V is TRBV3-1 (or the pseudogene TRBV3-2) and J is TRBJ2-1, with 7 bases matching TRBD1. Germline V gives CDR1 LGHDT, CDR2 YNNKEL (reference sequence). V lost 4 bases to trimming and J lost 10 bases; unmatched junction nucleotides: 16. This CDR3 contains 16 residues. The CDR3 DNA reads as TGTGCCAGCAGCCTTAAGGGAGCAGGGGGAGACGGGGAGCAGTTCTTC. The encoded protein is CASSLKGAGGDGEQFF.

The rearrangement joins TRBV7-2 to TRBJ2-1, with a weak D call TRBD2 (5 bases). Germline-derived CDR1 and CDR2 are SGHTA and FQGNSA. The germline V and J ends were trimmed by 2 bases and 4 bases, with 12 bases remaining between them. The CDR3 has 15 residues. CDR3 in amino acids: CASSLMRAPYNEQFF. Here the CDR3 DNA reads TGTGCCAGCAGCTTAATGAGGGCTCCATACAATGAGCAGTTCTTC.

The chain has TRBV5-4 and TRBJ2-3, with 9 bases aligning to TRBD2. In germline, CDR1 is SGHNT, CDR2 YYREEE (reference sequence). The CDR3 is made up of 15 amino acids. V trimming: 5 bases; J trimming: 7 bases; junction bases outside the gene matches: 11. The CDR3 spells CASSSSGGRVNTQYF. Written as DNA, the CDR3 is TGTGCCAGCAGTTCGAGCGGGGGGCGGGTGAATACGCAGTATTTT.

This clone was detected only once. The CDR3: CASSLGQGARNEKLFF. Written as DNA, the CDR3 is TGTGCCAGCAGCTTGGGACAGGGGGCAAGGAATGAAAAACTGTTTTTT. V gene TRBV7-9 combines with J gene TRBJ1-4; 12 bases align to TRBD1. This CDR3 region has 16 residues. Germline V gene data show CDR1 as SEHNR and CDR2 as FQNEAQ (reference sequence). Trimming removed 3 bases from V and 5 bases from J; junction bases left unmatched: 4.

This clone was found a few times. The gene calls are TRBV4-2 and TRBJ1-4; 7 bases match TRBD1. After removal of 1 base from V and 7 bases from J, the junction contained 6 bases not matched to a gene. Germline values: CDR1 LGHNA, CDR2 YNFKEQ. The CDR3 sequence is 15 residues long. The CDR3 region has the DNA TGTGCCAGCAGCCAAGCCGGCAGGGGGACTGAAAAACTGTTTTTT. Residues: CASSQAGRGTEKLFF.

The chain recombines TRBV6-1 with TRBJ1-2; maybe TRBD1 (6 bases). The V gene's germline CDR1 is MNHNS and CDR2 SASEGT. The CDR3 sequence is 15 residues long. Trimming took off 2 bases at V and 6 bases at J, with 16 bases between the two ends. CDR3 in DNA: TGTGCCAGCAGTGAACGGTCAGGGAGGGGGAATGGCTACACCTTC. This translates into CASSERSGRGNGYTF.

This clone was seen just once. The chain joins TRBV5-1 to TRBJ1-6; D not certain. V was shortened by 5 bases and J by 8 bases, with 11 bases between the two germline ends. The CDR3 spans 13 residues. Germline values: CDR1 SGHRS, CDR2 YFSETQ. CDR3: CASSEGWDSPLHF. Here the CDR3 DNA reads TGCGCCAGCAGTGAGGGATGGGATTCACCCCTCCACTTT.

The chain recombines TRBV5-1 with TRBJ1-3; D not resolved. Trimming shortened V by 0 bases and J by 9 bases, and 19 bases separated the two germline ends. Germline values: CDR1 SGHRS, CDR2 YFSETQ. The CDR3 runs 16 residues. The CDR3 is CASSLDGLGSSGTIYF. The CDR3 DNA follows: TGCGCCAGCAGCTTGGATGGTCTGGGGAGCTCAGGCACCATATATTTT.

This clone came up once. The genes are TRBV21-1 and TRBJ2-6; no DNA check was done on the table's D call, TRBD2. TRBV21-1 is deemed a pseudogene. The CDR3 is 20 residues long. CDR3 in amino acids: CASSDLCLAGDSSGANVLTF. CDR3 nucleotides: TGTGCCAGCAGCGACCTCTGTCTTGCGGGAGATTCATCCGGGGCCAACGTCCTGACTTTC.

This clone has just a few counts. The chain has TRBV20-1 and TRBJ1-1; D is perhaps TRBD1 (6 bases). The V gene lost 5 bases and the J gene lost 8 bases, with 9 bases spanning the gap. Germline CDR1 DFQATT, CDR2 SNEGSKA (reference sequence). The CDR3 length is 10 residues. CDR3 in amino acids: CSAYREEAFF. The CDR3 DNA sequence: TGCAGTGCTTACAGGGAAGAAGCTTTCTTT.

The rearrangement uses TRBV4-2 and TRBJ2-3, with 14 bases that match TRBD2. Trimming removed 0 bases from V and 0 bases from J; junction bases left unmatched: 5. Looked up from germline, CDR1 is LGHNA and CDR2 is YNFKEQ. CDR3 length equals 19 residues. CDR3 loop: CASSQEWGLAGASTDTQYF. The CDR3 DNA sequence: TGTGCCAGCAGCCAAGAGTGGGGACTAGCGGGGGCCAGCACAGATACGCAGTATTTT.

The genes are TRBV3-1 (or the pseudogene TRBV3-2) and TRBJ2-7, with TRBD2 matching over 9 bases. The CDR3 consists of 13 residues. Per germline, CDR1 LGHDT and CDR2 YNNKEL (reference sequence). The V gene end was trimmed by 5 bases and the J gene end by 6 bases; junction bases not matched to a gene: 5. The CDR3 DNA sequence: TGTGCCAGCAGCAAGCTAGCGGGACGCGAGCAGTACTTC. This sequence encodes CASSKLAGREQYF.

This clone was seen a handful of times. The same CDR3 is also encoded by other DNA sequences in this sample. The J gene is TRBJ2-3, the V gene TRBV6-5, with 7 bases that match TRBD2. The CDR3 consists of 14 residues. V trimming: 5 bases; J trimming: 3 bases; junction bases outside the gene matches: 5. Germline CDR1 is MNHEY and CDR2 is SVGAGI. CDR3 nucleotides: TGTGCCAGCAGTAGGGCGGGAGTAACAGATACGCAGTATTTT. Amino acids: CASSRAGVTDTQYF.

This rearrangement joins TRBV5-1 to TRBJ2-2, with D possibly being TRBD2 (7 bases). The CDR3 extends over 17 amino acids. Trimming stripped 3 bases from V and 6 bases from J, with 21 bases between. Germline CDR1 reads SGHRS; CDR2 reads YFSETQ. The CDR3 is CASSYPIGGGLPGELFF. The CDR3 bases are TGCGCCAGCAGCTACCCCATAGGGGGGGGGCTCCCCGGGGAGCTGTTTTTT.

This chain links TRBV12-3 or TRBV12-4 with TRBJ2-1; TRBD1 is a possible D gene (5 bases). Trimming took 7 bases from V and 9 from J, leaving 13 bases between them. This CDR3 region has 12 residues. The DNA of the CDR3 is TGTGCCAGCACAAAGCCCCAGGGTGAGCAGTTCTTC. Encoded protein: CASTKPQGEQFF.